The 17 T cell receptor beta chains presented below share a single source sample, sequenced in a study of breast tumors, draining lymph nodes, adjacent tissues. Breast cancer patients provided tissue from their axillary draining lymph nodes. TCRdb re-analysed the multiplex PCR reads in MiXCR, keeping a single row per CDR3 protein. The table has approximately 300,000 distinct CDR3 sequences, 30% to 35% seen once. Material for sequencing was axillary lymph node tissue. The receptor set was obtained from a female donor with breast cancer. Some clones in this sample may be carry-over from other donors' samples.

A few counts support this clonotype. A much larger clonotype is one base distant, so this may be a read error. This CDR3 is missing its conserved last phenylalanine or tryptophan, likely due to a read error. The chain uses TRBV7-2 and TRBJ2-5, with D possibly being TRBD1 or TRBD2 (6 bases each). CDR3 size: 14 residues. Trimming shortened V by 1 base and J by 3 bases, and 9 bases separated the two germline ends. The germline CDR1 and CDR2 sequences are SGHTA and FQGNSA. The CDR3 loop reads CASSLGRGEETQYL. CDR3 in DNA: TGTGCCAGCAGCTTAGGTAGGGGGGAAGAGACCCAGTACCTC.

The gene calls are TRBV18 and TRBJ2-2; D uncertain. The CDR3 loop spans 16 amino acids. V lost 6 bases and J lost 1, with 15 bases in between. Looked up from germline, CDR1 is KGHSH and CDR2 is LQKENI. In nucleotides, the CDR3 is TGTGCCAGCTCTCAACCTGGCGGTTTGAACACCGGGGAGCTGTTTTTT. Protein: CASSQPGGLNTGELFF.

This clonotype was observed at least ten times. The chain joins TRBV7-6 to TRBJ2-5, with D possibly matching TRBD2 (6 bases). Germline V gene sequence: CDR1 SGHVS, CDR2 FNYEAQ. Trimming pared 1 base from V and 2 bases from J, leaving 8 bases between. The CDR3 extends over 14 amino acids. Here the CDR3 DNA reads TGTGCCAGCAGCTTAGATGGGGGGCAAGAGACCCAGTACTTC. This codes for CASSLDGGQETQYF.

At least ten counts were recorded for this clonotype. This chain links TRBV15 with TRBJ2-1, with 8 bases matching TRBD2. CDR3 length: 16 residues. Germline V lookup: CDR1 LNHNV, CDR2 YYDKDF (reference sequence). J gave up 8 bases and V 2 bases, and 11 bases lay outside the gene matches. The CDR3 region has the DNA TGTGCCACCAGCAGATCCCCGGGACTAGATTTGGATGAGCAGTTCTTC. This encodes CATSRSPGLDLDEQFF.

This clonotype was detected many times. The V and J genes are TRBV20-1 and TRBJ1-2; tentatively, D is TRBD1 (5 bases). Germline values: CDR1 DFQATT, CDR2 SNEGSKA (reference sequence). The CDR3 extends over 15 amino acids. The V end lost 4 bases, the J end lost 0 bases, and 15 bases lay between the germline ends. CDR3 protein: CSAIVGRGPNYGYTF. DNA for the CDR3: TGCAGTGCTATCGTCGGCCGGGGACCTAACTATGGCTACACCTTC.

This clonotype was seen ten or more times. V and J are TRBV7-2 and TRBJ2-5, with D unresolved. This CDR3 region has 12 residues. Between the trimmed V and J ends, which lost 5 bases and 5 bases, there was a span of 9 bases. Per the germline V gene, CDR1 is SGHTA and CDR2 is FQGNSA. The CDR3 bases are TGTGCCAGCAGCCCGTTGCTTGAGACCCAGTACTTC. Protein product: CASSPLLETQYF.

This clonotype has more than one count but fewer than ten. CDR3 sequence reads: CASSPSPVSGSRTKNIQYF. The DNA for the CDR3 is TGTGCCAGCAGCCCTAGCCCCGTTAGCGGGAGTAGGACCAAAAACATTCAGTACTTC. This rearrangement joins TRBV7-3 to TRBJ2-4; 9 nucleotides line up with TRBD2. V trimming: 5 bases; J trimming: 2 bases; junction bases outside the gene matches: 16. This CDR3 spans 19 amino acids. The germline V gene encodes CDR1 SGHTA and CDR2 FQGTGA.

The V gene is TRBV19, the J gene TRBJ2-7; D is uncertain. The J call may be incorrect, as the DNA end agrees better with TRBJ2-1. CDR3 length: 11 amino acids. Germline V gene data show CDR1 as LNHDA and CDR2 as SQIVND (reference sequence). This CDR3 is CASSMGYEQFF. As DNA, the CDR3 is TGTGCCAGTAGTATGGGTTATGAGCAGTTCTTC.

With respect to this clonotype: A much larger clone sits a single nucleotide away, making a read error possible. In nucleotides, the CDR3 is TGTGCCAGCAGTCAAGTGGGGGGAGTGAAACTGTTTTTT. Its translation is CASSQVGGVKLFF. The chain employs TRBV6-1 and TRBJ1-4, with TRBD1 as a possible D gene (5 bases). This CDR3 region has 13 residues. Looked up from germline, CDR1 is MNHNS and CDR2 is SASEGT. V lost 5 bases, J lost 11 bases, and 15 bases lay in between.

Comments on this clonotype: An end of the junction does not agree with germline; a read error may underlie this. The rearrangement joins TRBV4-3 to TRBJ1-2, with D perhaps TRBD1 (5 bases). This CDR3 comprises 11 residues. The germline V gene has CDR1 LGHNA and CDR2 YSLEER. CDR3 bases: TGCGCCAGCAGCCTAGGGTGGGGCCCATCCTTC. As protein: CASSLGWGPSF.

This clonotype was detected many times. V gene TRBV29-1 combines with J gene TRBJ1-4, with D unclear. V lost 3 bases, J lost 0 bases, and 5 bases lay in between. Germline CDR1 is SQVTM and CDR2 is ANQGSEA. There are 13 residues in the CDR3. In DNA, the CDR3 is TGCAGCGTTGATAATCCAACTAATGAAAAACTGTTTTTT. It yields the protein CSVDNPTNEKLFF.

The rearrangement joins TRBV10-3 to TRBJ1-5; D is possibly TRBD1 (5 bases). CDR3 size: 13 residues. Per the germline V gene, CDR1 is ENHRY and CDR2 is SYGVKD. Deletions cut 2 bases from V and 11 bases from J, with 13 bases between. The CDR3 sequence: CAISEDSLWTQHF. CDR3 in DNA: TGTGCCATCAGTGAGGACAGCCTATGGACCCAGCATTTT.

This clonotype was seen repeatedly, ten times or more. The chain joins TRBV12-3 or TRBV12-4 to TRBJ2-1, with 7 bases lining up with TRBD2. J gave up 9 bases and V 5 bases, and 10 bases lay outside the gene matches. The CDR3 totals 14 residues. CDR3 in amino acids: CASSPSSGMAEQFF. CDR3 coding DNA: TGTGCCAGCAGTCCCTCCAGCGGGATGGCTGAGCAGTTCTTC.

There are many counts of this clonotype. This chain uses TRBV7-9 with TRBJ2-1; 13 bases map to TRBD2. V dropped 5 bases and J dropped 9; count of bases not matched to a gene: 10. CDR3 length: 16 amino acids. CDR1 SEHNR and CDR2 FQNEAQ come from the germline V gene (reference sequence). In DNA form, the CDR3 reads TGTGCCAGCAGCCCCGGGACTAGCGGGGCTGAAATTGAGCAGTTCTTC. Its protein product is CASSPGTSGAEIEQFF.

This clonotype has at least ten counts. The V and J genes are TRBV19 and TRBJ1-6, with TRBD1 matching 10 bases. Germline V gives CDR1 LNHDA, CDR2 SQIVND (reference sequence). This CDR3 contains 15 residues. V trimming: 5 bases; J trimming: 10 bases; junction bases outside the gene matches: 8. The CDR3 DNA reads as TGTGCCAGTAGTCAAACCGGGACAGGGGAATCACCCCTCCACTTT. This encodes CASSQTGTGESPLHF.

This clonotype was seen many times. The junction departs from germline at one end; a sequencing error may be responsible. The chain has TRBV7-7 and TRBJ2-2, with 11 bases fitting TRBD1. Germline CDR1 SSHAT, CDR2 FNYEAQ (reference sequence). The length of the CDR3 is 18 residues. CDR3 sequence: CASSIGQGASERERELFF. The CDR3 DNA sequence: TGTGCTAGCAGCATTGGACAGGGGGCGTCGGAGCGGGAAAGGGAGCTGTTTTTT. The variable domain in full, with the rest retrieved from reference TRBV7-7 and TRBJ2-2, is GAGVSQSPRYKVTKRGQDVTLRCDPISSHATLYWYQQALGQGPEFLTYFNYEAQPDKSGLPSDRFSAERPEGSISTLTIQRTEQRDSAMYRCASSIGQGASERERELFFGEGSRLTVL.

For this clonotype: A much larger clone differs from this one at a single base, so this may be a read error. This chain uses TRBV20-1 with TRBJ2-7; a weak D match, TRBD2 (5 bases). V lost 3 bases and J 6 bases, leaving 12 bases between the germline ends. The length of the CDR3 is 12 residues. Germline V gene lookup returns CDR1 DFQATT and CDR2 SNEGSKA (reference sequence). CDR3 nucleotide sequence: TGCAGTGCTAGTAACGGGATTGGCGAGCAGTACTTC. Its protein is CSASNGIGEQYF.